Below, one T cell receptor beta chain is given with its context. What it recognizes is unknown. Generated by immunoSEQ multiplex PCR, the TCRdb table keeps only in-frame clones and is missing some. Of about 10,000 clones listed, about four fifths are singletons. Time point noted: neoterminal ileum biopsy at postoperative endoscopy, about 6 months after surgery. The sample comes from a study of T cell repertoires in ileal Crohn's disease. Study observations and caveats: Endoscopic recurrence occurred in every patient whose clonality exceeded 26.8%. Compared with non-smokers, active smokers at surgery showed more clonal expansions.

The receptor comes from an adult with Crohn's disease. The sequenced sample was ileal tissue.

The CDR3 loop reads CSARQDYEQYF. CDR3 coding DNA: TGCAGTGCTAGACAGGATTACGAGCAGTACTTC. The V call is TRBV20-1, the J call TRBJ2-7, with D unclear. V was cut by 2 bases and J by 4 bases, with 6 bases left in between. Looked up from germline, CDR1 is DFQATT and CDR2 is SNEGSKA (reference sequence). The CDR3 has 11 residues.